The clone carrying this T cell receptor (beta chain) occurred a few times. The data originate from a study of blood T cell repertoires in COVID-19. The wider study: The United States, Italy and Spain provided the acute and convalescent COVID-19 samples.

Germline V gene lookup returns CDR1 LNHDA and CDR2 SQIVND (reference sequence). J gave up 2 bases and V 5 bases, and 6 bases lay outside the gene matches. The CDR3 consists of 14 residues. Per the original methods: Nucleated cell counts were estimated from reference gene primer amplification. Sequencing was performed with immunoSEQ multiplex PCR; in TCRdb, only in-frame clones are kept and a portion is missing. V and J calls and clone size are given by that table; D and trimming were obtained from the DNA. The table has about 370,000 clones, roughly nine tenths seen once. The rearrangement joins TRBV19 to TRBJ2-7, with 7 bases fitting TRBD1. The origin of this receptor is a woman between 40 and 50 years old who had been exposed to COVID-19. Source material: PBMCs or T cells enriched from blood (not recorded which). DNA of the CDR3: TGTGCCAGTAGTCCGACAGGGTCCCCCTACGAGCAGTACTTC. It specifies CASSPTGSPYEQYF.